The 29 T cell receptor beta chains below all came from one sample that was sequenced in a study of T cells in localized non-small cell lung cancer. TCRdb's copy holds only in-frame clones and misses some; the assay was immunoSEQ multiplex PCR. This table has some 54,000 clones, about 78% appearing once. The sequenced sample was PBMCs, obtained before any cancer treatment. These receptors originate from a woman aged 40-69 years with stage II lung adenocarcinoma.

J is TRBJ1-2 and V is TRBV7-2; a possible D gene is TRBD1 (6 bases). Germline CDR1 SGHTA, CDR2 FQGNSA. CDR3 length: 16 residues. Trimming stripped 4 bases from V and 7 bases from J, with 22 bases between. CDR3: CASSSTSLLVQGGYTF. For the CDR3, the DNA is TGTGCCAGCAGCTCTACCTCGCTGTTGGTACAGGGTGGCTACACCTTC.

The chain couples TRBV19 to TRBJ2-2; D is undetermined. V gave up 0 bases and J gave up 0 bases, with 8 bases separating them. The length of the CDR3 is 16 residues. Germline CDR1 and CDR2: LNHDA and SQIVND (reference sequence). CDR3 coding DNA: TGTGCCAGTAGTATAGATCGAATTTCGAACACCGGGGAGCTGTTTTTT. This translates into CASSIDRISNTGELFF.

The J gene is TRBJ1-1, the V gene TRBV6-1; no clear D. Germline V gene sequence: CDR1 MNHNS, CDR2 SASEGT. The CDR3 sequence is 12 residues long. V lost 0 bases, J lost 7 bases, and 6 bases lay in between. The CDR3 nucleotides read TGTGCCAGCAGTGAAGCGTTACGTGAAGCTTTCTTT. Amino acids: CASSEALREAFF.

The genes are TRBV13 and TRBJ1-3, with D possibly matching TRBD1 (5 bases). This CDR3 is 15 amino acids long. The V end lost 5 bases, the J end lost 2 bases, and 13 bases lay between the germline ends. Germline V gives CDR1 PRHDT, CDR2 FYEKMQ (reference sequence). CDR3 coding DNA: TGTGCCAGCAGCATCCGAGGGGCTACTGGAAACACCATATATTTT. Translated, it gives CASSIRGATGNTIYF.

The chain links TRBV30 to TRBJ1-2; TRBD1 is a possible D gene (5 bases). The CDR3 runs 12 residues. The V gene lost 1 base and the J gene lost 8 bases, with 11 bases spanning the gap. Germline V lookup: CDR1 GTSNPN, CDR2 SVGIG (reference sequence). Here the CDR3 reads CAWSAGTGGYTF. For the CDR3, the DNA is TGTGCCTGGAGTGCGGGGACGGGCGGCTACACCTTC.

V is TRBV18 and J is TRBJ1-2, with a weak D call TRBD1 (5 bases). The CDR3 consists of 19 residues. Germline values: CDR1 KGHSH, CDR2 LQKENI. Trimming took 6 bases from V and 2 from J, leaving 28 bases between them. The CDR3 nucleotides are TGTGCCAGCTCCCGTTACCGTGGGACCGAAAGGCAGGGAAACTATGGCTACACCTTC. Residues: CASSRYRGTERQGNYGYTF.

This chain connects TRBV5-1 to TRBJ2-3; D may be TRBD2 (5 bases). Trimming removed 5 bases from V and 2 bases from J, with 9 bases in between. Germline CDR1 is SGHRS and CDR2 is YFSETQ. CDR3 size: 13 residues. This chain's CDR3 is CASSPDSTDTQYF. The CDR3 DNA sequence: TGCGCCAGCAGTCCGGACTCCACAGATACGCAGTATTTT.

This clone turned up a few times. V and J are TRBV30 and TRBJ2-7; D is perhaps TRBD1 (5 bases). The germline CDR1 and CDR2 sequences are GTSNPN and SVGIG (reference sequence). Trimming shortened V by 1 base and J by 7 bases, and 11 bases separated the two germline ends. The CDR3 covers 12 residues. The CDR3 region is CAWSGTRTEQYF. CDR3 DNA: TGTGCCTGGAGTGGAACCAGGACAGAGCAGTACTTC.

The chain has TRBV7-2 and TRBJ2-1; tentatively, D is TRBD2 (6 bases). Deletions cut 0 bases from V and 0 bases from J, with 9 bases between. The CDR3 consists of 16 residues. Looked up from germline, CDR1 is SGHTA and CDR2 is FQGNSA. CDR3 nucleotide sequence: TGTGCCAGCAGCTTAGCGGGGACTGTCTCCTACAATGAGCAGTTCTTC. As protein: CASSLAGTVSYNEQFF.

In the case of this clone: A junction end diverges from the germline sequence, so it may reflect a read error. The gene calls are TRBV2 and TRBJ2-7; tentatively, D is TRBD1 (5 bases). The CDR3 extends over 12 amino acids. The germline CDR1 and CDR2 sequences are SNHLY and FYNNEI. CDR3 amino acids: CASNEDSYEQYF. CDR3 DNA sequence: TGTGCCAGCAATGAAGACAGCTACGAGCAGTACTTC.

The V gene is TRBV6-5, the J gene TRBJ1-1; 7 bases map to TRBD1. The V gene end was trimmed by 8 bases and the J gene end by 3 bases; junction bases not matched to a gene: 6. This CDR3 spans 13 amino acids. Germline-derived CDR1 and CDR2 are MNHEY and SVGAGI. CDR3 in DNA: TGTGCCAGCGGAAGGGGGCAGTACACTGAAGCTTTCTTT. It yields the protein CASGRGQYTEAFF.

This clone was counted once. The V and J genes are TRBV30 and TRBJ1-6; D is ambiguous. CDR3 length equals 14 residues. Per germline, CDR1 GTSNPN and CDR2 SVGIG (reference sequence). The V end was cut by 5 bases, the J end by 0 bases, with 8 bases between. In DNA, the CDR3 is TGTGCCTGGTCTTTCAGCTCCTATAATTCACCCCTCCACTTT. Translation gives CAWSFSSYNSPLHF.

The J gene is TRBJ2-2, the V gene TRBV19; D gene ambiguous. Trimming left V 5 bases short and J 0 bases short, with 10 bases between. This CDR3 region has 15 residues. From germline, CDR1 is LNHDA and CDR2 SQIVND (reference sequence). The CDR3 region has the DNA TGTGCCAGTAGTTCGGCCGACGCGAACACCGGGGAGCTGTTTTTT. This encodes CASSSADANTGELFF. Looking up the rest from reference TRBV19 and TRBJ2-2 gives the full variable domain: DGGITQSPKYLFRKEGQNVTLSCEQNLNHDAMYWYRQDPGQGLRLIYYSQIVNDFQKGDIAEGYSVSREKKESFPLTVTSAQKNPTAFYLCASSSADANTGELFFGEGSRLTVL.

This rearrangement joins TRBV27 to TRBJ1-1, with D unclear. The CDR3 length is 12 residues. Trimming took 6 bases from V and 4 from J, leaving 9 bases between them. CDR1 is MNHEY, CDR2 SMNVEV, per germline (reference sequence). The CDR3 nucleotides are TGTGCCAGCAGAAGAGGAGTCACTGAAGCTTTCTTT. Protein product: CASRRGVTEAFF.

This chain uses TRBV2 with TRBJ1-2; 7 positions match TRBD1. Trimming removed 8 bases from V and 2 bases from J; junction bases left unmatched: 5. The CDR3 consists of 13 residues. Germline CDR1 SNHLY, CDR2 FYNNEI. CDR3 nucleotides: TGTGCCAGCTCGAGGGGGCTGAACTATGGCTACACCTTC. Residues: CASSRGLNYGYTF.

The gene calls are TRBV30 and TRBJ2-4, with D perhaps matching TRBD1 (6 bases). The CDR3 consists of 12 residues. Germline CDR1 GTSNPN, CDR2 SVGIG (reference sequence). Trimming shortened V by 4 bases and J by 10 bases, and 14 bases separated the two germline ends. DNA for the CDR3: TGTGCCTGGAAGGGGCAGGGGACGATTCAGTACTTC. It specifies CAWKGQGTIQYF. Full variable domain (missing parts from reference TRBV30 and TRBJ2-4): SQTIHQWPATLVQPVGSPLSLECTVEGTSNPNLYWYRQAAGRGLQLLFYSVGIGQISSEVPQNLSASRPQDRQFILSSKKLLLSDSGFYLCAWKGQGTIQYFGAGTRLSVL.

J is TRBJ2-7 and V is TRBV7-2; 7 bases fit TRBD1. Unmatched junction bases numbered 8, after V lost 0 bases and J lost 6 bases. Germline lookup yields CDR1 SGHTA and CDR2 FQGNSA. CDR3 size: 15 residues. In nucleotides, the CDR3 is TGTGCCAGCAGCTTAGCGAGGGGGCAGGGGCCCGAGCAGTACTTC. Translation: CASSLARGQGPEQYF.

For the CDR3, the DNA is TGTGCCAGCAGCGCCGGACTAGCGGGCGCCTACGAGCAGTACTTC. The encoded protein is CASSAGLAGAYEQYF. The genes are TRBV7-6 and TRBJ2-7, with 11 bases aligning to TRBD2. CDR1 and CDR2 (germline): SGHVS, FNYEAQ. The CDR3 is 15 residues long. J lost 2 bases, V lost 5 bases, and 5 bases had no gene match. The full variable domain, completed using reference TRBV7-6 and TRBJ2-7, is GAGVSQSPRYKVTKRGQDVALRCDPISGHVSLYWYRQALGQGPEFLTYFNYEAQQDKSGLPNDRFSAERPEGSISTLTIQRTEQRDSAMYRCASSAGLAGAYEQYFGPGTRLTVT.

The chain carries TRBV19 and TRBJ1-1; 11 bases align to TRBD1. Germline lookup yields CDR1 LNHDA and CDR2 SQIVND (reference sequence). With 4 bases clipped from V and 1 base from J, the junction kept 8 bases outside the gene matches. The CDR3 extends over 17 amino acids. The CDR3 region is CASSTRTGGVRNTEAFF. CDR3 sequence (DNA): TGTGCCAGTAGTACTAGGACAGGGGGCGTTCGGAACACTGAAGCTTTCTTT.

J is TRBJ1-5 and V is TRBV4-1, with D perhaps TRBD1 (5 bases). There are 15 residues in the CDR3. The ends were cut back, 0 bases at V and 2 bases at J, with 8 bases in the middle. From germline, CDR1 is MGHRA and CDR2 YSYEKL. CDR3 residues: CASSQEQDRNQPQHF. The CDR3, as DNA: TGCGCCAGCAGCCAAGAACAGGACCGCAATCAGCCCCAGCATTTT.

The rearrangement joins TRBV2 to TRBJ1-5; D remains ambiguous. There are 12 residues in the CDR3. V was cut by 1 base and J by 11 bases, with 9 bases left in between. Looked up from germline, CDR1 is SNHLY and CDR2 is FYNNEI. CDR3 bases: TGTGCCAGCAGTGAAGGGTTGGGGACCCAGCATTTT. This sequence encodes CASSEGLGTQHF.

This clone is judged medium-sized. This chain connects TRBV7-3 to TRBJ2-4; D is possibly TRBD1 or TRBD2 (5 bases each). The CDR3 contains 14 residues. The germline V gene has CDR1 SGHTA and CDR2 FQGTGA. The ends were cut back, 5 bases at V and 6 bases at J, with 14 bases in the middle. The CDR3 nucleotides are TGTGCCAGCAGCCTAGGGACCGGATTAAACATTCAGTACTTC. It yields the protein CASSLGTGLNIQYF.

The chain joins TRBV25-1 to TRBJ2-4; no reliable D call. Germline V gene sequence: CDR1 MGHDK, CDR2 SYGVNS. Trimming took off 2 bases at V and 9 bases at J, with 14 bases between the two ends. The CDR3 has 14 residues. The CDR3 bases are TGTGCCAGCAGTGAAAGACTGGGGTGGGGCATTCAGTACTTC. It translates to CASSERLGWGIQYF.

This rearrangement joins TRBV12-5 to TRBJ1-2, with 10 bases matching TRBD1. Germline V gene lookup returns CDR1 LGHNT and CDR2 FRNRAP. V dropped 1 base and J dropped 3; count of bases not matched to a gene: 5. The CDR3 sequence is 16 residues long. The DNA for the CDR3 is TGTGCTAGTGGTTTGGGGACAGGGGGTTTATACTATGGCTACACCTTC. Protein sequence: CASGLGTGGLYYGYTF.

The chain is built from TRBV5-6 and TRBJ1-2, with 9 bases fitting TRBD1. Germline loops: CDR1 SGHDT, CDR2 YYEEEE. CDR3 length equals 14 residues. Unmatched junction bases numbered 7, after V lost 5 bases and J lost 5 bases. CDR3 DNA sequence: TGTGCCAGCAGAAACAGGGGGCAAGGGTATGGCTACACCTTC. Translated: CASRNRGQGYGYTF.

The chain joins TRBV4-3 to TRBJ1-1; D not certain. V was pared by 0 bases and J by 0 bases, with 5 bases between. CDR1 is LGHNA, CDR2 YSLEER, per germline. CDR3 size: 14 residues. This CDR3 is CASSQEWMNTEAFF. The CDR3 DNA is TGCGCCAGCAGCCAAGAGTGGATGAACACTGAAGCTTTCTTT.

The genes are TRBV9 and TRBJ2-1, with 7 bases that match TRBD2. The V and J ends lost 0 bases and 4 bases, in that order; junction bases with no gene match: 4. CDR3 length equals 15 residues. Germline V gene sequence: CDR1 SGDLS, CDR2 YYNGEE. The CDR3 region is CASSVVSGLYNEQFF. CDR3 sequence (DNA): TGTGCCAGCAGCGTAGTTAGCGGGCTGTACAATGAGCAGTTCTTC.

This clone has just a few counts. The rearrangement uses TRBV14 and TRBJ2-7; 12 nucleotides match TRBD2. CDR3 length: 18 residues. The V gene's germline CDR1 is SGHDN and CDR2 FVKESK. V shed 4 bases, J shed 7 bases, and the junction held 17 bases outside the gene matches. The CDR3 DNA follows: TGTGCCAGCAGCCGACTCACTAGCGGGGGGCAAAGGGCGCAGGAGCAGTACTTC. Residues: CASSRLTSGGQRAQEQYF.

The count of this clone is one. The CDR3 DNA is TGTGCCAGCAGTGATCCGGGACTAGGATGGAATGAGCAGTTCTTC. Protein product: CASSDPGLGWNEQFF. This chain links TRBV25-1 with TRBJ2-1, with 8 bases identical to TRBD2. Trimming removed 3 bases from V and 7 bases from J; junction bases left unmatched: 8. Germline CDR1 reads MGHDK; CDR2 reads SYGVNS. There are 15 residues in the CDR3.